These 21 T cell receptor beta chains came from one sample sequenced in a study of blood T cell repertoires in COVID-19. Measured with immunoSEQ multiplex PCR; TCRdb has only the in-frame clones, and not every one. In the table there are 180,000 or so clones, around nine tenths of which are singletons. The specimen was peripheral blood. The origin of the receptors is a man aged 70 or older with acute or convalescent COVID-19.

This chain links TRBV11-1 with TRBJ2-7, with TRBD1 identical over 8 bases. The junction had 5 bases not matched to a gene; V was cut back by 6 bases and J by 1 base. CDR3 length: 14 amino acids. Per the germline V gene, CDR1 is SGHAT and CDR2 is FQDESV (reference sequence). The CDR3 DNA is TGTGCCAGCAGTTCGGGACAGGCGTCCTACGAGCAGTACTTC. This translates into CASSSGQASYEQYF.

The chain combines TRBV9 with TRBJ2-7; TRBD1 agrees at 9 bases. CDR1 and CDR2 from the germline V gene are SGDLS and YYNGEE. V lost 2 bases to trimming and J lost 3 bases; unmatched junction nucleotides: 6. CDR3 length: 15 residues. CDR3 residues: CASSVGQGTGYEQYF. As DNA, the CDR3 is TGTGCCAGCAGCGTCGGACAGGGGACGGGCTACGAGCAGTACTTC.

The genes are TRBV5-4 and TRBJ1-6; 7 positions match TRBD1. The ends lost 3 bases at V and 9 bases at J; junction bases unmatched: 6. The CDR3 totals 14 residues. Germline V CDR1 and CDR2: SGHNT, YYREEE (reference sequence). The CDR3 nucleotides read TGTGCCAGCAGCTCGGGGGACAGTACTTCACCCCTCCACTTT. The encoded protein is CASSSGDSTSPLHF.

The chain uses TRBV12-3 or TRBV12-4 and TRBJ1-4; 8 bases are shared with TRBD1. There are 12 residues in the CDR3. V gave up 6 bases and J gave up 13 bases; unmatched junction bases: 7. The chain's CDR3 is CASSPGQGSLFF. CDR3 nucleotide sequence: TGTGCCAGCAGCCCCGGACAGGGATCACTGTTTTTT.

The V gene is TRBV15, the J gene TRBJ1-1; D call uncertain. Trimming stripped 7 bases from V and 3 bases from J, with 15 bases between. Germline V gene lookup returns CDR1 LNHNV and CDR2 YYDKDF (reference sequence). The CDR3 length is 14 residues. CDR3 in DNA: TGTGCCACCAATCCCTCGGAGAGGGACACTGAAGCTTTCTTT. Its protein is CATNPSERDTEAFF.

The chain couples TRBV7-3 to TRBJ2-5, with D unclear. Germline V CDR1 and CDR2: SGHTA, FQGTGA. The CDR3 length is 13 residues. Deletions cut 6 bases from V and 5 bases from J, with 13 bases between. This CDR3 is CASSRSPPETQYF. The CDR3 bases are TGTGCCAGCAGTCGAAGCCCCCCGGAGACCCAGTACTTC.

The CDR3 loop reads CASRWEPNSNQPQHF. In DNA, the CDR3 is TGCGCCAGCAGGTGGGAGCCTAATAGCAATCAGCCCCAGCATTTT. The genes are TRBV5-1 and TRBJ1-5; D not certain. The germline CDR1 and CDR2 sequences are SGHRS and YFSETQ. V shed 5 bases and J shed 0 bases, with 12 bases lying between them. The CDR3 consists of 15 residues. Full variable domain (outside the CDR3, taken from reference TRBV5-1 and TRBJ1-5): KAGVTQTPRYLIKTRGQQVTLSCSPISGHRSVSWYQQTPGQGLQFLFEYFSETQRNKGNFPGRFSGRQFSNSRSEMNVSTLELGDSALYLCASRWEPNSNQPQHFGDGTRLSIL.

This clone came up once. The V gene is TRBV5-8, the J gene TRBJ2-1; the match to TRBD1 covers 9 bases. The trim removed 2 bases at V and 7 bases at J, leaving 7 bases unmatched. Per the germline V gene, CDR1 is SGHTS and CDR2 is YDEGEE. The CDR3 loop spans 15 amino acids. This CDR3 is CASSFGTGIENEQFF. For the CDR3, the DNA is TGTGCCAGCAGCTTCGGGACAGGGATCGAAAATGAGCAGTTCTTC.

CDR3 in DNA: TGTGCCAGCAGTAAAGGGGACATTCGACCCTACGAGCAGTACTTC. Amino acid sequence: CASSKGDIRPYEQYF. The chain is built from TRBV27 and TRBJ2-7; tentative D call: TRBD1 (6 bases). V was pared by 5 bases and J by 2 bases, with 16 bases between. The CDR3 is made up of 15 amino acids. The germline V gene has CDR1 MNHEY and CDR2 SMNVEV (reference sequence).

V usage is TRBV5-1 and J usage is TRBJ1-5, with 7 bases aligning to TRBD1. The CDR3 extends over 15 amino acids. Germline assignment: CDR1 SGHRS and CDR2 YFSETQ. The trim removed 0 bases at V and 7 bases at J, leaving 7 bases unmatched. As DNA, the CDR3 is TGCGCCAGCAGCTTGGTCGCAGGGGGAGAACAGCCCCAGCATTTT. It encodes CASSLVAGGEQPQHF.

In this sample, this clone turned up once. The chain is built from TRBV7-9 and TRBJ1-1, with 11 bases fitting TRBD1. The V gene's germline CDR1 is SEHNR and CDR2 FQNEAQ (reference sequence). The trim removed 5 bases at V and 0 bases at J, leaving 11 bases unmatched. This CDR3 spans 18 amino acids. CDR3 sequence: CASSPSLGQGALNTEAFF. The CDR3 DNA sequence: TGTGCCAGCAGCCCCTCCCTTGGACAGGGGGCCCTGAACACTGAAGCTTTCTTT.

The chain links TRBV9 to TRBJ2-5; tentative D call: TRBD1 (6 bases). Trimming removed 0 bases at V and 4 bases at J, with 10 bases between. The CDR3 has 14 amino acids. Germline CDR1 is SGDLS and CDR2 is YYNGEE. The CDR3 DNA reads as TGTGCCAGCAGCGTAGGCAGGGGTGGAGAGACCCAGTACTTC. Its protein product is CASSVGRGGETQYF.

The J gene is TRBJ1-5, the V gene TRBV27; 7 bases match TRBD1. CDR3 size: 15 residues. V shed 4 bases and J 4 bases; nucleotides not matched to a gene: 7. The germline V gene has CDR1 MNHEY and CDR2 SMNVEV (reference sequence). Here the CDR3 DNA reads TGTGCCAGCAGTTCCCAGGGACAGAGAAATCAGCCCCAGCATTTT. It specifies CASSSQGQRNQPQHF.

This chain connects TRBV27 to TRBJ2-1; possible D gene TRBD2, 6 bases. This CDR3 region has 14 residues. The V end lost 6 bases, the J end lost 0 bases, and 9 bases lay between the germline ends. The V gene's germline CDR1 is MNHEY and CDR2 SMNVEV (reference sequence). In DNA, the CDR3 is TGTGCCAGCAGCCGGGAGAGCTCCTACAATGAGCAGTTCTTC. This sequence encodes CASSRESSYNEQFF.

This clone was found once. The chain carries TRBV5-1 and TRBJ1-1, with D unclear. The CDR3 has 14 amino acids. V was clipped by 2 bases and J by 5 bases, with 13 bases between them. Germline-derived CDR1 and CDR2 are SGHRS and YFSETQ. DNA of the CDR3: TGCGCCAGCAGCTTAATACAGAGCGGGACTGAAGCTTTCTTT. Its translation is CASSLIQSGTEAFF.

The CDR3 coding sequence is TGCAGCGTTGGTCCTGCGGGCCCCGGGGAGCTGTTTTTT. This translates into CSVGPAGPGELFF. This chain connects TRBV29-1 to TRBJ2-2, with a weak D call TRBD2 (5 bases). V was cut by 4 bases and J by 6 bases, with 12 bases left in between. The CDR3 consists of 13 residues. CDR1 and CDR2 from the germline V gene are SQVTM and ANQGSEA.

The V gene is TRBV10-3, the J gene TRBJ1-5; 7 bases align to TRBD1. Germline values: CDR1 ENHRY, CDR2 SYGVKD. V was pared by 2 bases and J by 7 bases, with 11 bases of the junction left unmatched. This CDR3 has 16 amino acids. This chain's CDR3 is CAISEPGKDREQPQHF. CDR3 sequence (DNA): TGTGCCATCAGTGAGCCGGGAAAAGACAGGGAACAGCCCCAGCATTTT.

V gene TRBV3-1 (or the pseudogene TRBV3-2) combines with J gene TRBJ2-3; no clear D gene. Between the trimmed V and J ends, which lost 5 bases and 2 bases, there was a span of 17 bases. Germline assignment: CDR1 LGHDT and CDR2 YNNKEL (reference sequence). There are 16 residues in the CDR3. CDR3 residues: CASSLRGISPTDTQYF. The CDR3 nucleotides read TGTGCCAGCAGCTTAAGAGGTATTTCGCCCACAGATACGCAGTATTTT.

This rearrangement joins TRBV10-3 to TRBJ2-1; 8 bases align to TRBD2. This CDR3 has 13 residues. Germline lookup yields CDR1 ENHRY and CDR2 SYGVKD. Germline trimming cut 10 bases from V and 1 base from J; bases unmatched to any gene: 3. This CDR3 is CATSGGSYNEQFF. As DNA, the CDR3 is TGTGCCACCTCGGGGGGGTCCTACAATGAGCAGTTCTTC.

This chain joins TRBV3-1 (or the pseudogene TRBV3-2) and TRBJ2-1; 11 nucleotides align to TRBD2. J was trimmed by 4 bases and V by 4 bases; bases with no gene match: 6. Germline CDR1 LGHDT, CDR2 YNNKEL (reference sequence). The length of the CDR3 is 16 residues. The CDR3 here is CASSPLGLAEYNEQFF. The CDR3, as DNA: TGTGCCAGCAGCCCCTTGGGACTAGCGGAATACAATGAGCAGTTCTTC.

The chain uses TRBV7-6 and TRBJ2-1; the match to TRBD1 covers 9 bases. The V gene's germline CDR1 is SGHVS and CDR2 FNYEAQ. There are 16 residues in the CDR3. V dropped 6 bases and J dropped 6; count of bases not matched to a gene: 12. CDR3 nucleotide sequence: TGTGCCAGCAGTCTTATAACGGGACAGGGAGGCAATGAGCAGTTCTTC. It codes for CASSLITGQGGNEQFF.